These T cell receptor beta chains were read from a single sample in a study of cytomegalovirus exposure and HLA in healthy donors. Clones were sequenced by immunoSEQ multiplex PCR, and TCRdb holds only the in-frame ones, with some missing. The sample yields some 90,000 clones, roughly 89% seen once. Sample: PBMCs. These receptors were taken from a woman aged 25-40 years in good health and CMV-seronegative. Each CDR3 is given with its conserved first and last residue. D genes are given only for firm matches. Where a row states a size, it is once, few, many or the class of an expanded clone; other rows omit it.

TRBV28	TRBJ2-3	-	TRBD2	TGTGCCAGCGGACTAGGGGCTTCTACGCAGTATTTT	CASGLGASTQYF
TRBV4-1	TRBJ2-6	-	-	TGCGCCAGCAGCCAAGACAGCTCTGGGGCCAACGTCCTGACTTTC	CASSQDSSGANVLTF
TRBV29-1	TRBJ2-1	-	TRBD1	TGCAGCGCCATCGGACAGGGGAATGAGCAGTTCTTC	CSAIGQGNEQFF
TRBV6-6	TRBJ2-7	-	TRBD2	TGTGCCAGCAGGGAGACTAGCGGGATATACGAGCAGTACTTC	CASRETSGIYEQYF
TRBV6-5	TRBJ2-7	once	TRBD1	TGTGCCAGCAGTTTCGTCTTGGGACAGGGGGCCTACGAGCAGTACTTC	CASSFVLGQGAYEQYF
TRBV11-2	TRBJ2-7	-	TRBD2	TGTGCCAGCAGCAAAACTAGCGGGGGCCTCTACGAGCAGTACTTC	CASSKTSGGLYEQYF
TRBV7-2	TRBJ2-7	-	TRBD1	TGTGCCAGCAGTACCGCCGGGACAGCTTACTACGAGCAGTACTTC	CASSTAGTAYYEQYF
TRBV10-1	TRBJ1-2	many	-	TGCGCCAGCAGTGGGGGCGGCTACTATGGCTACACCTTC	CASSGGGYYGYTF
TRBV4-3	TRBJ2-7	-	TRBD1	TGCGCCAGCAGCCAAACGATGACAGGGGGCAGCTACGAGCAGTACTTC	CASSQTMTGGSYEQYF
TRBV2	TRBJ1-1	once	-	TGTGCCAGCAGTGGTACAGGGCTCGAAGCTTTCTTT	CASSGTGLEAFF
TRBV2	TRBJ1-4	-	-	TGTGCCAGCAGTCCCCCCAGGGGAAGGGGTAATGAAAAACTGTTTTTT	CASSPPRGRGNEKLFF
TRBV13	TRBJ2-1	once	TRBD2	TGTGCCAGCAGCTTTCGGCTAGCGGGAAGGGATGAGCAGTTCTTC	CASSFRLAGRDEQFF
TRBV5-1	TRBJ1-1	-	TRBD1	TGCGCCAGCAGCTTGGGGACAGGGGTGAACACTGAAGCTTTCTTT	CASSLGTGVNTEAFF
TRBV5-6	TRBJ2-7	-	TRBD2	TGTGCCAGCAGCTTGCGACTAGCGTACTACGAGCAGTACTTC	CASSLRLAYYEQYF
TRBV5-1	TRBJ1-3	-	TRBD1	TGCGCCAGCAGCTTGGCCGGGACAGCTGGAAACACCATATATTTT	CASSLAGTAGNTIYF
TRBV19	TRBJ2-1	once	-	TGTGCCAGTAGTTGGGGGACACTCCGATACAATGAGCAGTTCTTC	CASSWGTLRYNEQFF
TRBV19	TRBJ1-3	-	-	TGTGCCAGTACCATTGGTAGCTTCTCTGGAAACACCATATATTTT	CASTIGSFSGNTIYF
TRBV9	TRBJ2-3	-	TRBD2	TGTGCCAGCAGCGTAGGAAGCGGGAGCCCCTTCAGGACAGATACGCAGTATTTT	CASSVGSGSPFRTDTQYF
TRBV19	TRBJ2-1	-	TRBD2	TGTGCCAGTAGTATAGTTCGCGGGAGAGTTGGGAATGAGCAGTTCTTC	CASSIVRGRVGNEQFF
TRBV18	TRBJ2-7	few	TRBD2	TGTGCCAGCTCACCAGTCTTAGCGGGAGATCGGGAGCAGTACTTC	CASSPVLAGDREQYF
TRBV5-1	TRBJ2-7	-	TRBD1	TGCGCCAGCAGCTGGGGGACAGGCTCCTACGAGCAGTACTTC	CASSWGTGSYEQYF
TRBV6-1	TRBJ1-5	-	-	TGTGTCACAGGGATGTTGAGCCAGCCCCAGCATTTT	CVTGMLSQPQHF
TRBV27	TRBJ2-5	-	-	TGTGCCAGCAGTTTAATGACTAGGGGAGAGACCCAGTACTTC	CASSLMTRGETQYF
TRBV9	TRBJ2-7	-	TRBD1	TGTGCCAGCAGCGGTAGACAGGGGAGCTACGAGCAGTACTTC	CASSGRQGSYEQYF
TRBV15	TRBJ2-7	-	TRBD2	TGTGCCACCAGCAGGACTAGCGGGAGATACGAGCAGTACTTC	CATSRTSGRYEQYF
TRBV7-3	TRBJ2-3	-	TRBD2	TGTGCCAGCAGCTCCCTAGCGGGAGAGACGACAGATACGCAGTATTTT	CASSSLAGETTDTQYF
TRBV29-1	TRBJ2-3	once	-	TGCAGCGTTGGGTCGGGGGAGGCAGATACGCAGTATTTT	CSVGSGEADTQYF
TRBV6-6	TRBJ1-2	-	-	TGTGCCAGCAGTTACTTGGACACGATCGGTGGCTACACCTTC	CASSYLDTIGGYTF
TRBV6-5	TRBJ2-7	-	-	TGTGCCACAACAGCCCAAACTGCCTACGAGCAGTACTTC	CATTAQTAYEQYF
TRBV6-1	TRBJ1-1	-	-	TGTGCCAGCAGTGACGCTACCAATCGGGGGTACACTGAAGCTTTCTTT	CASSDATNRGYTEAFF
TRBV18	TRBJ2-3	-	-	TGTGCCAGCTCACCAGGGAGAGCGGATACGCAGTATTTT	CASSPGRADTQYF
TRBV7-2	TRBJ2-2	-	TRBD1	TGTGCCAGCAGCTTGGGACAGGAGCGGGAGCTGTTTTTT	CASSLGQERELFF
TRBV18	TRBJ2-7	-	-	TGTGCCAGCTCACTACAGGACTACGAGCAGTACTTC	CASSLQDYEQYF
TRBV5-4	TRBJ2-5	-	-	TGTGCCAGCAGCTTGGCTCCTGAGACCCAGTACTTC	CASSLAPETQYF
TRBV7-3	TRBJ2-1	-	-	TGTGCCAGCAGCCCCTGGGCCGGCAATGAGCAGTTCTTC	CASSPWAGNEQFF
TRBV10-2	TRBJ2-3	-	-	TGCGCCAGCAGTGAGAGGCGGTCCGGGATCGGGGGCACAGATACGCAGTATTTT	CASSERRSGIGGTDTQYF
TRBV19	TRBJ1-4	-	TRBD1	TGTGCCAGTAGTATATCGGGACAGGGAAAAGAAAAACTGTTTTTT	CASSISGQGKEKLFF
TRBV6-6	TRBJ2-3	-	-	TGTGCCAGCGGTCGGACTCAAGGCACAGATACGCAGTATTTT	CASGRTQGTDTQYF
TRBV9	TRBJ1-1	once	TRBD1	TGTGCCAGCAGCGGGGAGATCGGGACAGGGACGGGCACTGAAGCTTTCTTT	CASSGEIGTGTGTEAFF
TRBV28	TRBJ1-5	-	-	TGTGCCAGCAGTTTACCGGAGGGTTTAAAGCCCCAGCATTTT	CASSLPEGLKPQHF
TRBV6-5	TRBJ1-1	-	-	TGTGCCAGCGGACAGTTGAACACTGAAGCTTTCTTT	CASGQLNTEAFF
TRBV5-6	TRBJ2-5	-	TRBD2	TGTGCCAGCAGATATAGCGGGGGGGAGACCCAGTACTTC	CASRYSGGETQYF